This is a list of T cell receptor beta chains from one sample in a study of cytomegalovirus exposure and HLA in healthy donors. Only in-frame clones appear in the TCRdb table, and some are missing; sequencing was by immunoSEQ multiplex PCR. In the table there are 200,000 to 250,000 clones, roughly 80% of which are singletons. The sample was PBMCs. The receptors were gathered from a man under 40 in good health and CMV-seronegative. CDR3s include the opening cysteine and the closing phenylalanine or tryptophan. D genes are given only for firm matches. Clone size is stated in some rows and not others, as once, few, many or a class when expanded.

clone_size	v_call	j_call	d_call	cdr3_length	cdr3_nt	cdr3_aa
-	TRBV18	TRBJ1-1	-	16	TGTGCCAGCTCCCCCTCTCCAGGGGTGACGAACACTGAAGCTTTCTTT	CASSPSPGVTNTEAFF
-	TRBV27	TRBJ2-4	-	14	TGTGCCAGCAGTTTCGGAGGCCCCAAAAACATTCAGTACTTC	CASSFGGPKNIQYF
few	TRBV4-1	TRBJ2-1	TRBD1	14	TGCGCCAGCAGCCTGGGACAGCTCTACAATGAGCAGTTCTTC	CASSLGQLYNEQFF
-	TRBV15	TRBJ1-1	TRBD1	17	TGTGCCACCAGCAGAGATCCTGGACAGGGGGATTACACTGAAGCTTTCTTT	CATSRDPGQGDYTEAFF
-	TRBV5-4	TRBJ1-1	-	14	TGTGCCAGCAGCTTGGCCCCTGACTCTAGTGAAGCTTTCTTT	CASSLAPDSSEAFF
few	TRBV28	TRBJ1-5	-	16	TGTGCCAGCAGTTTCTTCCAGGTCAATAGCAATCAGCCCCAGCATTTT	CASSFFQVNSNQPQHF
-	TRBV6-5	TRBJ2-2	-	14	TGTGCCAGCAGTTACTCGGCAGACACCGGGGAGCTGTTTTTT	CASSYSADTGELFF
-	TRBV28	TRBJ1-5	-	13	TGTGCCAGCCACGGGGTGTTAGATCAGCCCCAGCATTTT	CASHGVLDQPQHF
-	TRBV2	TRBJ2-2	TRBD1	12	TGTGCCAGCAGCAGGGGGCCCGGGGAGCTGTTTTTT	CASSRGPGELFF
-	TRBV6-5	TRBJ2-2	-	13	TGTGCCAGCAGTTACTCGACAGGCGGGGAGCTGTTTTTT	CASSYSTGGELFF
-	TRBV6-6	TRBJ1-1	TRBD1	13	TGTGCCAGCACCGAAACAGGGGGCATTGAAGCTTTCTTT	CASTETGGIEAFF
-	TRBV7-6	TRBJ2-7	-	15	TGTGCCAGCAGCCTCTCGGACTTAGGAGGCTACGAGCAGTACTTC	CASSLSDLGGYEQYF
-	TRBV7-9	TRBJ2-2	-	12	TGTTCCAGCAGCCTTCTAAGCGGGGAGCTGTTTTTT	CSSSLLSGELFF
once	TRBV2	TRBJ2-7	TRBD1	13	TGTGCCAGCATTCCGACAGGGGAGTACGAGCAGTACTTC	CASIPTGEYEQYF
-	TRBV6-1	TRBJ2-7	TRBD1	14	TGTGCCAGCAACCGGGACAGGAACTCCTACGAGCAGTACTTC	CASNRDRNSYEQYF
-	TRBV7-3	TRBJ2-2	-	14	TGTGCCAGCAGCTCTGGACAACCCACCGGGGAGCTGTTTTTT	CASSSGQPTGELFF
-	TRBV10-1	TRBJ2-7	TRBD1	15	TGCGCCAGCAGTGAGTCAACAGGGGAAAGCTACGAGCAGTACTTC	CASSESTGESYEQYF
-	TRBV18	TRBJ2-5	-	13	TGTGCCAGCTCACCTCTCGATTCAGGGTCCCAGTACTTC	CASSPLDSGSQYF
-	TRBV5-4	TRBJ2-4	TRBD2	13	TGTGCCAGCAGCACCTTAGCGGGGGGCGTCCAGTACTTC	CASSTLAGGVQYF
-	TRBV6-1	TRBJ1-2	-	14	TGTGCCAGCAGTGAATCCTCTTTCTTCTATGGCTACACCTTC	CASSESSFFYGYTF
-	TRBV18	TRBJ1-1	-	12	TGTGCCAGCTCACCCAATACAGCTGAAGCTTTCTTT	CASSPNTAEAFF
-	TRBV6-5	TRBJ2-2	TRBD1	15	TGTGCCAGCAGCCGACAGGGGGCGAACACCGGGGAGCTGTTTTTT	CASSRQGANTGELFF
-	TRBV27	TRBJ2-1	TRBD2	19	TGTGCCAGCAGTTTATCGCCTAGCGGGGGGTTAAGCTCCTACAATGAGCAGTTCTTC	CASSLSPSGGLSSYNEQFF
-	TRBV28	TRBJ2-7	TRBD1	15	TGTGCCAGCAGTTTGATAGGACAGGGAATCAACGAGCAGTACTTC	CASSLIGQGINEQYF
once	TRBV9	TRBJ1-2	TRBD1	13	TGTGCCAGCAGCCCACAGGGGACTTATGGCTACACCTTC	CASSPQGTYGYTF
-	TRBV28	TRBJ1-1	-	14	TGTGCCAGCCTTACTACAGGAGAAGCTACTGAAGCTTTCTTT	CASLTTGEATEAFF
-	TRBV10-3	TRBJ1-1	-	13	TGTGCCACCGCCCGGGAGAAGAACACTGAAGTTTTCTTT	CATAREKNTEVFF
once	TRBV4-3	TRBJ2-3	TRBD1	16	TGCGCCAGCAGCCAAGCCCTCGGACAGGTGTCAAATACGCAGTATTTT	CASSQALGQVSNTQYF
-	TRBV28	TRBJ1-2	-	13	TGTGCCAGCAGTTCGGGGTGGAACTATGGCTACACCTTC	CASSSGWNYGYTF
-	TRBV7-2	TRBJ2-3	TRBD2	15	TGTGCCAGCAGCTTATTCGCGGGGGGCACAGATACGCAGTATTTT	CASSLFAGGTDTQYF
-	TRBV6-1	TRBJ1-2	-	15	TGTGCCAGCAGGGGCCAGGGGACCTTTAACTATGGCTACACCTTC	CASRGQGTFNYGYTF
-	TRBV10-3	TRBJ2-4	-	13	TGTGCCATCAGTGGTACAGGGAGAAACATTCAGTACTTC	CAISGTGRNIQYF
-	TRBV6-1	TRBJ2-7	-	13	TGTGCCTCCAGGCGGGGAAACCGGGACGAGCAGTACTTC	CASRRGNRDEQYF
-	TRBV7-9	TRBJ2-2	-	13	TGTGCCAGCAGCTTAACCGCGACCGGGGAGCTGTTTTTT	CASSLTATGELFF
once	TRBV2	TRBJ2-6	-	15	TGTGCCAGCAGTGCTACAAGTTCTGGGGCCAGCGTCCTGACTTTC	CASSATSSGASVLTF
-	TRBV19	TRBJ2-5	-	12	TGTGCCAGTAGCCTCGAGGGAGAGACCCAGTACTTC	CASSLEGETQYF
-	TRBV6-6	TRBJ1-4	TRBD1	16	TGTGCCAGTGTGGGACAGGGGGTGAATGGGATAGGAAAACTGTTTTTT	CASVGQGVNGIGKLFF
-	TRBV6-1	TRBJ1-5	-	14	TGTGCCAGCAGTGCCCGGGAAGATAATCAGCCCCAGCATTTT	CASSAREDNQPQHF
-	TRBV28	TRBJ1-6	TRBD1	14	TGTGCCAGCAGTCGCGGACAGGGAAATTCACCCCTCCACTTT	CASSRGQGNSPLHF
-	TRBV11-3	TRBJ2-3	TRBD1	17	TGTGCCAGCAGCTTAGGAGGACAGGGAACTTTTGCAGATACGCAGTATTTT	CASSLGGQGTFADTQYF
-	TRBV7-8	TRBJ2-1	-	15	TGTGCCAGCAGCTTAGCGCGACTTGTCCTCGGTGAGCAGTTCTTC	CASSLARLVLGEQFF
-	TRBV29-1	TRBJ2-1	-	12	TGCAGCGCTCAGGGCTCGGGTAATGAGCAGTTCTTC	CSAQGSGNEQFF